Given below is one T cell receptor (beta chain) in context. The antigen is undetermined. Among the 110 or so subjects of the validation cohort, separate from the approximately 700-subject first cohort, were the donors. Sequenced by immunoSEQ multiplex PCR; TCRdb stores in-frame clones only, minus some. The profile shows 200,000 to 250,000 clones, approximately 83% of them singletons. This sample is part of a study of cytomegalovirus exposure and HLA in healthy donors. Study-wide context: The same platform used for the 666 first-cohort repertoires was also used for the 120 or so validation repertoires, as a later analysis reported. Study results and limitations: In vitro experiments confirmed that a few CMV-associated chains were specific for CMV antigens. Overall, 164 TCR beta chains were annotated as cytomegalovirus-associated.

Sequenced: PBMCs. The receptor was isolated from a woman aged 25 to 45 in good health and CMV-seropositive.

The CDR3: CASRPGQDYGYTF. The CDR3 nucleotides read TGTGCCAGCAGACCGGGACAGGACTATGGCTACACCTTC. This chain connects TRBV28 to TRBJ1-2; TRBD1 aligns across 8 bases. The germline V gene encodes CDR1 MDHEN and CDR2 SYDVKM. J gave up 3 bases and V 6 bases, and 3 bases lay outside the gene matches. This CDR3 comprises 13 residues.